This is a list of T cell receptor beta chains from one sample in a study of blood T cell repertoires in COVID-19. Produced via immunoSEQ multiplex PCR; TCRdb's table is partial and in-frame only. The table includes approximately 60,000 clones, 65% to 80% detected once. Sequenced sample: peripheral blood. Receptors were obtained from a man aged 55 to 69 with acute or convalescent COVID-19. The CDR3 runs from the conserved cysteine through the conserved F or W. The D gene is left open where the match is weak. Clone size, where shown, is once, few, many, or a class for clones that have expanded.

J: TRBJ2-7; V: TRBV2; size: NA; D: TRBD1; DNA: TGTGCCAGCAAAGAAGGAGGGACAGGGAGTTACGAGCAGTACTTC; CDR3: CASKEGGTGSYEQYF
J: TRBJ1-2; V: TRBV10-2; size: NA; D: TRBD1; DNA: TGCGCCAGCGTACGACAGGGGGCGCCTGGCTACACCTTC; CDR3: CASVRQGAPGYTF
J: TRBJ2-7; V: TRBV28; size: NA; D: TRBD1; DNA: TGTGCCAGCAGCCCAGCCGGGACAGGGGGTTACGAGCAGTACTTC; CDR3: CASSPAGTGGYEQYF
J: TRBJ1-3; V: TRBV10-3; size: many; D: NA; DNA: TGTGCCATCGGAAAAGGACAGAGCTCTGGAAACACCATATATTTT; CDR3: CAIGKGQSSGNTIYF
J: TRBJ2-2; V: TRBV7-9; size: few; D: TRBD1; DNA: TGTGCCAGCAGCTTACGACAGGGCTCCGGCGGGGAGCTGTTTTTT; CDR3: CASSLRQGSGGELFF
J: TRBJ2-7; V: TRBV7-9; size: NA; D: TRBD2; DNA: TGTGCCAGCAGCTTAGTCGGACTAGCGACCTACGAGCAGTACTTC; CDR3: CASSLVGLATYEQYF
J: TRBJ2-1; V: TRBV5-1; size: NA; D: TRBD1; DNA: TGCGCCAGCAGCCGTGGACAGGGAGATGAGCAGTTCTTC; CDR3: CASSRGQGDEQFF
J: TRBJ2-1; V: TRBV15; size: few; D: NA; DNA: TGTGCCACCAGCAGTGCCCGGGAACCAATGTTCAATGAGCAGTTCTTC; CDR3: CATSSAREPMFNEQFF
J: TRBJ1-2; V: TRBV3-1/TRBV3-2; size: NA; D: NA; DNA: TGTGCCAGCAGCCAAGTGGGAATGGAAGGAGGGTCTGGCTACACCTTC; CDR3: CASSQVGMEGGSGYTF
J: TRBJ2-2; V: TRBV11-2; size: NA; D: NA; DNA: TGTGCCAGCAGCTTTCTAGTAACCGGGGAGCTGTTTTTT; CDR3: CASSFLVTGELFF
J: TRBJ1-2; V: TRBV6-5; size: NA; D: NA; DNA: TGTGCCAGCAGTTTCGGGCTAGGGGATGGCTACACCTTC; CDR3: CASSFGLGDGYTF
J: TRBJ2-5; V: TRBV3-1/TRBV3-2; size: NA; D: TRBD2; DNA: TGTGCCAGCAGCCAATCAGCGGGAGGGTCCCAAGAGACCCAGTACTTC; CDR3: CASSQSAGGSQETQYF
J: TRBJ1-1; V: TRBV6-6; size: NA; D: NA; DNA: TGTGCCAGCAGAGCCCCCAGGGGTCTAGGGAACACTGAAGCTTTCTTT; CDR3: CASRAPRGLGNTEAFF
J: TRBJ1-1; V: TRBV5-1; size: NA; D: TRBD1; DNA: TGCGCCAGCAGCTACCAGACAGGGGCCACTGAAGCTTTCTTT; CDR3: CASSYQTGATEAFF
J: TRBJ2-1; V: TRBV7-8; size: few; D: TRBD2; DNA: TGTGCCAGCAGCTCGCCAATTACGGGGACTAGCGGAGAGCAGTTCTTC; CDR3: CASSSPITGTSGEQFF
J: TRBJ2-1; V: TRBV30; size: once; D: TRBD2; DNA: TGTGCCTGGAGTGTAATCCTAGCGGGAACCGACGAGCAGTTCTTC; CDR3: CAWSVILAGTDEQFF
J: TRBJ1-5; V: TRBV28; size: NA; D: NA; DNA: TGTGCCAGCAGACCTAACAGGGTCAATCAGCCCCAGCATTTT; CDR3: CASRPNRVNQPQHF
J: TRBJ2-2; V: TRBV2; size: NA; D: NA; DNA: TGTGCCAGCAGTTTTTCACTGGAGGCCGGGGAGCTGTTTTTT; CDR3: CASSFSLEAGELFF
J: TRBJ2-6; V: TRBV25-1; size: NA; D: NA; DNA: TGTGCCAGCAGTGAATACGGGGCTGGGGCCAACGTCCTGACTTTC; CDR3: CASSEYGAGANVLTF
J: TRBJ1-6; V: TRBV5-6; size: NA; D: NA; DNA: TGTGCCAGCAGCTCGGGCTATAATTCACCCCTCCACTTT; CDR3: CASSSGYNSPLHF
J: TRBJ2-7; V: TRBV11-2; size: NA; D: TRBD2; DNA: TGTGCCAGCAGCGTCCCGGGACTAGCGGGAGTGGAGCAGTACTTC; CDR3: CASSVPGLAGVEQYF
J: TRBJ1-2; V: TRBV6-5; size: NA; D: NA; DNA: TGTGCCAGCAGACTTCTCTATGGCTACACCTTC; CDR3: CASRLLYGYTF
J: TRBJ1-4; V: TRBV5-4; size: once; D: NA; DNA: TGTGCCAGCAGCCCGGCAGTGGCAGGGGATGAAAAACTGTTTTTT; CDR3: CASSPAVAGDEKLFF